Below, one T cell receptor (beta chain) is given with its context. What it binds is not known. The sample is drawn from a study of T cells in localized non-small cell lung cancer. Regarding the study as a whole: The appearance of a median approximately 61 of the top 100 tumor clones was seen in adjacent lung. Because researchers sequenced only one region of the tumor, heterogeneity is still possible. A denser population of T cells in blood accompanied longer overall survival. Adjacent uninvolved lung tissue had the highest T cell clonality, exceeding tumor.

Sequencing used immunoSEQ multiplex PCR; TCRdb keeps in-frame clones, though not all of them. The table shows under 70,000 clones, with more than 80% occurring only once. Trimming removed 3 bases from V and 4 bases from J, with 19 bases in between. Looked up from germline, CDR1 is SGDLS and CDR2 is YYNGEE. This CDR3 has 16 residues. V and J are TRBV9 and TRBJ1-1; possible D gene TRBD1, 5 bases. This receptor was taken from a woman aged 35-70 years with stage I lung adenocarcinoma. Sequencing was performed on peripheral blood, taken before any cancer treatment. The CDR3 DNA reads TGTGCCAGCAGCGAGGGAGCGGGGGGTTGGATCACTGAAGCTTTCTTT. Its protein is CASSEGAGGWITEAFF.